What follows describes a single T cell receptor (beta chain). This clonotype was observed at least ten times. What antigen it recognizes has not been identified. Base qualities were left out, and no much larger clone turns up one base away. According to the germline V gene (reference sequence), CDR1 reads DFQATT and CDR2 reads SNEGSKA. Relative to germline, V is 4 bases shorter and J is 0 bases shorter, with 10 bases between their ends. Reading from cysteine to phenylalanine, the CDR3 counts 14 amino acids. Here the CDR3 DNA is all that survives: 42 bases in frame from base 1. To prepare the library, 5' RACE was applied. TCRdb names Illumina HiSeq 2000 as the instrument used. A universal primer binding site was introduced by template switching, and a unique molecular identifier was present in the final cDNA, enabling accurate counting of TCR cDNA molecules. First-strand cDNA for TCR alpha and beta chains was synthesized from specific primers in the conserved constant-segment region. Each cDNA library was double barcoded, with a SMART-Mk sample barcode plus Illumina barcodes, to control for contamination. TruSeq adapter sequences along with Illumina sample barcodes were introduced in two successive PCR steps. The Illumina HiSeq platform was used with custom primers to sequence TCR alpha and beta cDNA libraries. As for the original processing: MiGEC was used to process raw reads and extract unique molecular identifiers, and MiXCR was used to find CDR3 positions. For each individual, recombination models were inferred using an EM algorithm with the repgenHMM and IGoR tools. The analysis of shared clonotypes was done with the tcR package in R, with sharing normalized by the product of cloneset sizes. Out-of-frame nonproductive sequences were analyzed to study raw recombination free of thymic and clonal selection effects. TCRdb cleaned the public reads at Q25 with fastp, built clones with MiXCR and kept in-frame beta chains. All rows with the same CDR3 protein become a single entry with the most common DNA and genes. In this record, the V and J calls reflect TCRdb's handling and not the investigators' own analysis. The sample table holds 420,000 or so distinct CDR3 sequences, of which 18% were seen once. Together, the top ten hold more than 10% of the sample.

Every donor in the study was a healthy Caucasian. Three unrelated non-twin adults were additionally sequenced: a male aged 18 to 29, a male aged 50 to 60 and a female aged 50 to 60. Miltenyi CD45RO+ enrichment and human naive T-cell isolation kits were used to isolate memory (CD45RO+) and naive T cells from PBMC. The sample originates from a study of identical twins (dated by TCRdb to the mid-2010s). Regarding the research as a whole: To test whether fetal clonotypes persist, the study used deep sequencing on TCR alpha and beta repertoires from monozygotic twins, unrelated adults of various ages, and cord blood. To rule out contamination, replicate twin experiments were performed at different times with different library preparation protocols. The paper's findings and limits, for the study overall: Invariant T cells such as MAIT and iNKT could partly confound zero-insertion analyses, though diverse VJ usage argued against this for most clonotypes. In beta out-of-frame sequences, excess twin sharing was weaker, because having fewer shared sequences lowered the signal-to-noise ratio. Abundant cord blood beta clonotypes had fewer insertions, young adult naive repertoires showed a similar but weaker trend, and memory repertoires showed no such trend. Conclusions relied on cross-sectional statistical analysis, since the same donors could not be followed over many years. Compared with coincidental sharing between unrelated individuals, out-of-frame TCR alpha sequences shared between twins showed an excess of sequences with low generation probability. Out-of-frame TCR alpha sharing in monozygotic twins was systematically underestimated by recombination models, whereas sharing between unrelated individuals was in agreement with the recombination models.

The source of this sequence is a man over 45 in good health. The chain employs TRBV20-1 and TRBJ1-3; TRBD1 is possibly the D segment (5 matching bases). The specimen sequenced was naive T cells sorted from blood. The intended sense of this specimen's cell subset or site label: cells isolated with a human naive T-cell isolation kit. The CDR3 protein: CSATEGSSGNTIYF. The DNA sequence reads TGCAGTGCTACGGAGGGGAGCTCTGGAAACACCATATATTTT.